The TCR beta chain described here comes from a study of T cell changes during pregnancy in multiple sclerosis. Repertoires were generated with immunoSEQ multiplex PCR, while TCRdb's copy carries only in-frame clones and drops some. The data contain around 36,000 clones, roughly nine tenths of them singletons. The CDR3 totals 18 residues. The germline gives CDR1 MGHRA, CDR2 YSYEKL. With V trimmed by 3 bases and J by 2 bases, 12 bases remained unmatched. This chain uses TRBV4-1 with TRBJ1-4, with 7 bases that match TRBD1. The material was peripheral blood, obtained before pregnancy. This clonotype was obtained from a female donor with multiple sclerosis, enrolled in a pregnancy study. DNA of the CDR3: TGCGCCAGCAGCCACCGACCGACAGGGCCCGGCACTAATGAAAAACTGTTTTTT. Translation: CASSHRPTGPGTNEKLFF.